These T cell receptor beta chains were read from a single sample in a study of neurological immune-mediated disorders. TCRdb reprocessed the 5' RACE reads with MiXCR, giving one entry per CDR3 protein. The table shows fewer than 85,000 distinct CDR3 sequences, with approximately 17% occurring only once. Sequencing used PBMCs. The receptors were gathered from a middle-aged woman in good health. Each CDR3 is given with its conserved first and last residue. The D gene is left open where the match is weak. Clone size, where shown, is once, few, many, or a class for clones that have expanded.

d_gene | j_gene | abundance | v_gene | len | CDR3nt | CDR3aa
TRBD1 | TRBJ2-5 | many | TRBV7-9 | 18 | TGTGCCAGCAGCGACGTCAACTTGGGGACAGGGGGGCAAGAGACCCAGTACTTC | CASSDVNLGTGGQETQYF
TRBD2 | TRBJ2-1 | many | TRBV12-3/TRBV12-4 | 16 | TGTGCCAGCAGTTTGCTGGGCGGGGGAGCTAGGAATGAGCAGTTCTTC | CASSLLGGGARNEQFF
TRBD1 | TRBJ2-3 | few | TRBV18 | 15 | TGTGCCAGCTCAGCCCCCGGGACAGAGACAGATACGCAGTATTTT | CASSAPGTETDTQYF
TRBD2 | TRBJ2-5 | once | TRBV3-1 | 19 | TGTGCCAGCAGCCAAGGAAAGGTGACAAGCGGGACGCTACAAGAGACCCAGTACTTC | CASSQGKVTSGTLQETQYF
TRBD1 | TRBJ1-4 | many | TRBV29-1 | 13 | TGCAGCGTCGTAACAGGGGCTCCGGAAAAACTGTTTTTT | CSVVTGAPEKLFF
TRBD1 | TRBJ2-3 | many | TRBV7-3 | 14 | TGTGCCAGCAGCGGGACAGGGAGCGCAGATACGCAGTATTTT | CASSGTGSADTQYF
. | TRBJ2-3 | many | TRBV5-1 | 13 | TGCGCCAGCAGCTTGGCCGTGGGAGATACGCAGTATTTT | CASSLAVGDTQYF
. | TRBJ2-7 | many | TRBV5-1 | 16 | TGCGCCAGCAGCTTGGATGGCACAAGGAGCTCCTACGAGCAGTACTTC | CASSLDGTRSSYEQYF
. | TRBJ2-7 | . | TRBV3-2 | 16 | TGTGACAGCAGCTCTATAACGGACAAATATTCCTACGAGCAGTACTTC | CDSSSITDKYSYEQYF
. | TRBJ1-4 | . | TRBV25-1 | 13 | TGTGCCAGCAGTGACGGGAGACGTGAAAAACTGTTTTTT | CASSDGRREKLFF
. | TRBJ2-4 | many | TRBV27 | 13 | TGTGCCAGCAACGACCCGACGCGAAACATTCAGTACTTC | CASNDPTRNIQYF
. | TRBJ1-5 | many | TRBV20-1 | 14 | TGCAGTGCCCCCCCCACCCAGCGTGATCAGCCCCAGCATTTT | CSAPPTQRDQPQHF
. | TRBJ1-3 | many | TRBV4-3 | 15 | TGCGCCAGCAGCCAAGATAGCAGGGGCGCAAACACCATATATTTT | CASSQDSRGANTIYF
TRBD1 | TRBJ1-5 | many | TRBV28 | 16 | TGTGCCAGCAGTTTACTGGGACAGGGAAGCAATCAGCCCCAGCATTTT | CASSLLGQGSNQPQHF
. | TRBJ2-1 | many | TRBV5-1 | 15 | TGCGCCAGCAGCCCGGGTTTGGCGGATAACAATGAGCAGTTCTTC | CASSPGLADNNEQFF
. | TRBJ1-2 | medium-sized | TRBV6-5 | 13 | TGTGCCAGCAGCCCGGTCCTGGATTCTGGCTACACCTTC | CASSPVLDSGYTF
. | TRBJ1-5 | many | TRBV12-3/TRBV12-4 | 14 | TGTGCCAGCAGTTTTGTCGGGGAGGTTCAGCCCCAGCATTTT | CASSFVGEVQPQHF
. | TRBJ1-2 | many | TRBV5-1 | 15 | TGCGCCAGCAGCATGACAGGCTCTGGAGGCTATGGCTACACCTTC | CASSMTGSGGYGYTF
. | TRBJ2-2 | many | TRBV10-3 | 14 | TGTGCCATCAGTGCTGACACGAACACCGGGGAGCTGTTTTTT | CAISADTNTGELFF
. | TRBJ2-1 | many | TRBV20-1 | 19 | TGCAGTGCTAGATCCTACTCCAGAGCCGGAGGGGGTCGGATCAATGAGCAGTTCTTC | CSARSYSRAGGGRINEQFF
TRBD2 | TRBJ2-4 | . | TRBV12-3/TRBV12-4 | 13 | TGTGCCAGTGCGGGGGGACTATGGGACATTCAGTACTTC | CASAGGLWDIQYF
TRBD2 | TRBJ2-4 | many | TRBV14 | 19 | TGTGCCAGCAGCCAAGAGGCCAGCGGGGGATCCCTAGCCAAAAACATTCAGTACTTC | CASSQEASGGSLAKNIQYF
TRBD2 | TRBJ2-1 | few | TRBV5-1 | 15 | TGCGCCAGCAAAGTAGCGGGTGACTCCTACACTGAGCAGTTCTTC | CASKVAGDSYTEQFF
. | TRBJ2-2 | many | TRBV7-2 | 15 | TGTGCCAGCAGCTCGAGCAGGGGGGCCACCGGGGAGCTGTTTTTT | CASSSSRGATGELFF
. | TRBJ2-2 | many | TRBV12-3/TRBV12-4 | 13 | TGTGCCAGCAGTTTTGACACGCCCGGGGAGCTGTTTTTT | CASSFDTPGELFF
. | TRBJ2-7 | . | TRBV20-1 | 19 | TGCAGTGCTAGGGAGGGTTGGCAGGGGGTAAAGGGGAATGCCTACGAGCAGTACTTC | CSAREGWQGVKGNAYEQYF
. | TRBJ1-5 | many | TRBV4-3 | 16 | TGCGCCAGCAGCCAAGAGTGGGGCGCAAGCAATCAGCCCCAGCATTTT | CASSQEWGASNQPQHF
. | TRBJ1-2 | many | TRBV5-5 | 13 | TGTGCCAGCAGCCCTATCGCGTTGGGGGGCTACACCTTC | CASSPIALGGYTF
. | TRBJ1-5 | many | TRBV18 | 16 | TGTGCCAGCTCACCACAGGGGTTGCGTCGCAATCAGCCCCAGCATTTT | CASSPQGLRRNQPQHF
. | TRBJ2-7 | many | TRBV29-1 | 12 | TGCAGCGTTACGCACGGGACATCCGAGCAGTACTTC | CSVTHGTSEQYF
TRBD1 | TRBJ2-2 | . | TRBV19 | 16 | TGTGCCAGTAGTCTGAGGACAGGGGGCGGAACCGGGGAGCTGTTTTTT | CASSLRTGGGTGELFF
TRBD2 | TRBJ2-1 | many | TRBV6-2/TRBV6-3 | 16 | TGTGCCAGCAGCTATGTTTGGGCGGGGGGCGGGAATGAGCAGTTCTTC | CASSYVWAGGGNEQFF
. | TRBJ1-5 | many | TRBV6-2/TRBV6-3 | 13 | TGTGCCAGCAGTCTACAGGGTAATCAGCCCCAGCATTTT | CASSLQGNQPQHF